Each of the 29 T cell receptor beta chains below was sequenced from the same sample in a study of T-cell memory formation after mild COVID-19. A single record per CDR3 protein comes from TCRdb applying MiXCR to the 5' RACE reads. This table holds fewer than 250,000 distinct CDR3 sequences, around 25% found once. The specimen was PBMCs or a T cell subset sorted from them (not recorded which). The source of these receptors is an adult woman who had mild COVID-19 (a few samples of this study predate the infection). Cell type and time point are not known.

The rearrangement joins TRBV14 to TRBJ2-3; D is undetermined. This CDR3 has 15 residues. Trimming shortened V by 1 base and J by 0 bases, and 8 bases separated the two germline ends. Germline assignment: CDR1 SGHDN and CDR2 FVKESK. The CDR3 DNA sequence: TGTGCCAGCAGCCAAGGAATGGGTAGCACAGATACGCAGTATTTT. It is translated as CASSQGMGSTDTQYF.

For the CDR3, the DNA is TGTGCCAGCAGCGTAGGCGAATCGCAGCAGTTCTTC. This encodes CASSVGESQQFF. The V gene is TRBV9, the J gene TRBJ2-1; D remains unclear. CDR1 and CDR2 from the germline V gene are SGDLS and YYNGEE. The CDR3 is made up of 12 amino acids. Trimming took 0 bases from V and 11 from J, leaving 9 bases between them.

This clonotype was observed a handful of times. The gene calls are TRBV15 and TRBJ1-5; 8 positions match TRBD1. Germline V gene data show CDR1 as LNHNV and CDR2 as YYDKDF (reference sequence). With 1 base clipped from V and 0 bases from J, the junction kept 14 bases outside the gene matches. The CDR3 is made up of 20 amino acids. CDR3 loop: CATSRVSVGQGLYSNQPQHF. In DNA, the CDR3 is TGTGCCACCAGCAGAGTAAGCGTAGGACAGGGACTTTATAGCAATCAGCCCCAGCATTTT.

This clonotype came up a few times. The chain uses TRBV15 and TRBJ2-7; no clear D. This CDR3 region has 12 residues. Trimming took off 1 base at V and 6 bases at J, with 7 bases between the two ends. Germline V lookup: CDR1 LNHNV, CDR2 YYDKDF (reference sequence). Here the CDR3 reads CATSRVGTEQYF. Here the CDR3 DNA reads TGTGCCACCAGCAGAGTGGGCACCGAGCAGTACTTC.

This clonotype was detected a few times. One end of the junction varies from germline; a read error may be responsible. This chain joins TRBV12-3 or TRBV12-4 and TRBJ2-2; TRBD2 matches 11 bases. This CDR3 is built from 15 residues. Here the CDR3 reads CASNLAGGLTGELFF. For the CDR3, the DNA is TGTGCCAGCAATTTAGCGGGGGGGCTAACCGGGGAGCTGTTTTTT.

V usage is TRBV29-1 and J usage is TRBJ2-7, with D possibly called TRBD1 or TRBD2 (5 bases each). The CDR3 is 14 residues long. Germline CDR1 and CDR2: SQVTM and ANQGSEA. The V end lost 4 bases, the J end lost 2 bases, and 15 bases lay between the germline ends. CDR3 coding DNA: TGCAGCGTTGGGGACCGGGGAAAGGCCTACGAGCAGTACTTC. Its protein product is CSVGDRGKAYEQYF.

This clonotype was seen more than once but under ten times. The CDR3 sequence: CASGAWTGAGYEQYF. The CDR3 coding sequence is TGCGCCAGCGGAGCGTGGACAGGGGCGGGCTACGAGCAGTACTTC. The V call is TRBV5-1, the J call TRBJ2-7; TRBD1 matches at 9 bases. Germline trimming cut 7 bases from V and 3 bases from J; bases unmatched to any gene: 11. The CDR3 length is 15 residues. Germline loops: CDR1 SGHRS, CDR2 YFSETQ.

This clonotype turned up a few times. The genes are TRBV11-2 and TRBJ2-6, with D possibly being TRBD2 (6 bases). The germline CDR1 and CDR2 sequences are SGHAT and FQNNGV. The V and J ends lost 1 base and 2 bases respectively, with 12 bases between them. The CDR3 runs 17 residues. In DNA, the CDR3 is TGTGCCAGCAGCTTAGCCGGGGGAAGGACTGGGGCCAACGTCCTGACTTTC. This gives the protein CASSLAGGRTGANVLTF.

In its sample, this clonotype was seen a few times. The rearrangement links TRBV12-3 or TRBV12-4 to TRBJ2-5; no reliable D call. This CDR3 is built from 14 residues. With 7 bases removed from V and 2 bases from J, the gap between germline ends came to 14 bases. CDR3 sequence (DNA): TGTGCCAGCAAAGGCCTGACACTACAAGAGACCCAGTACTTC. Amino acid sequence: CASKGLTLQETQYF.

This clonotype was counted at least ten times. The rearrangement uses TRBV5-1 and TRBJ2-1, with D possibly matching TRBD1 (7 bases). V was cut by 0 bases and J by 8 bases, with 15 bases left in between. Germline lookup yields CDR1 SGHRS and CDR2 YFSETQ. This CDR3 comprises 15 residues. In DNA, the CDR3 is TGCGCCAGCAGCTTGGTGGCGGGACAGAACTATGAGCAGTTCTTC. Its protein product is CASSLVAGQNYEQFF.

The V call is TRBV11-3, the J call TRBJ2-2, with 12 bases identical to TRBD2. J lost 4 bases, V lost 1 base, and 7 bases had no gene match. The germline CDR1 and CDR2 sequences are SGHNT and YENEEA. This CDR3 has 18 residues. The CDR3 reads CASSLAMWGLAGTGELFF. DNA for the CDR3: TGTGCCAGCAGCTTAGCTATGTGGGGACTAGCGGGCACCGGGGAGCTGTTTTTT.

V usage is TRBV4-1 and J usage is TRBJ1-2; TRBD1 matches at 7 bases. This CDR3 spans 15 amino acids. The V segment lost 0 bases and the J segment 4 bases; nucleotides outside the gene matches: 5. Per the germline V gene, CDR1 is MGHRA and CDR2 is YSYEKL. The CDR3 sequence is CASSQDDRAFYGYTF. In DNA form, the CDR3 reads TGCGCCAGCAGCCAAGATGACAGGGCCTTCTATGGCTACACCTTC.

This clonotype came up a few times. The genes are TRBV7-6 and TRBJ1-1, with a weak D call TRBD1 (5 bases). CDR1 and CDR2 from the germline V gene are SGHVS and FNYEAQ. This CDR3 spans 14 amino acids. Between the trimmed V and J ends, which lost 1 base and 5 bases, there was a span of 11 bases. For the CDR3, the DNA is TGTGCCAGCAGCTTAGGAGGTGAGGGGACTGAAGCTTTCTTT. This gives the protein CASSLGGEGTEAFF. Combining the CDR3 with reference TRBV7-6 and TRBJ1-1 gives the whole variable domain GAGVSQSPRYKVTKRGQDVALRCDPISGHVSLYWYRQALGQGPEFLTYFNYEAQQDKSGLPNDRFSAERPEGSISTLTIQRTEQRDSAMYRCASSLGGEGTEAFFGQGTRLTVV.

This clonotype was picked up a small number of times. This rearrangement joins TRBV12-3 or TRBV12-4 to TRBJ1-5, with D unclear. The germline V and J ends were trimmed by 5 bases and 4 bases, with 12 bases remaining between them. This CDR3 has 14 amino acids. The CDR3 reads CASSIDTVNQPQHF. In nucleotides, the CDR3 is TGTGCCAGCAGTATCGACACCGTGAATCAGCCCCAGCATTTT.

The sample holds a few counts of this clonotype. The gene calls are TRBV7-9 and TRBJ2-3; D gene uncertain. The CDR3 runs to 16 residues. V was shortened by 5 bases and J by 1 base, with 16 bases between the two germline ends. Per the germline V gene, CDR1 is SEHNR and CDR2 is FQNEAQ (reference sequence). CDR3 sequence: CASSPLAPEGTDTQYF. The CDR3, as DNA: TGTGCCAGCAGCCCTCTTGCTCCCGAGGGCACAGATACGCAGTATTTT.

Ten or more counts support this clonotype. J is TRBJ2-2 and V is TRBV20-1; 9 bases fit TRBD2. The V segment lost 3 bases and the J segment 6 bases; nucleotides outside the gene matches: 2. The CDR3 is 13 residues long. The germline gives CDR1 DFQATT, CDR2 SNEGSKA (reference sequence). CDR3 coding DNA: TGCAGTGCTAGCATAGCGGGAGCCGGGGAGCTGTTTTTT. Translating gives CSASIAGAGELFF.

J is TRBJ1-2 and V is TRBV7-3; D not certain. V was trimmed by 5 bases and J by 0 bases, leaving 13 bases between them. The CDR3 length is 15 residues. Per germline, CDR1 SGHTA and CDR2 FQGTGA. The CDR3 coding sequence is TGTGCCAGCAGCCCGGATCGTAGCTCTAACTATGGCTACACCTTC. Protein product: CASSPDRSSNYGYTF. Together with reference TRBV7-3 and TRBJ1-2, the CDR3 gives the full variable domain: GAGVSQTPSNKVTEKGKYVELRCDPISGHTALYWYRQSLGQGPEFLIYFQGTGAADDSGLPNDRFFAVRPEGSVSTLKIQRTERGDSAVYLCASSPDRSSNYGYTFGSGTRLTVV.

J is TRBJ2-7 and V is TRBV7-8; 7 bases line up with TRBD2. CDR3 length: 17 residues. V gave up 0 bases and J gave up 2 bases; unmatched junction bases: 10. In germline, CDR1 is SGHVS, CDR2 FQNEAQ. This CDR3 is CASSLAGRAGSTYEQYF. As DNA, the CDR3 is TGTGCCAGCAGCTTAGCTGGGAGGGCAGGGTCTACCTACGAGCAGTACTTC.

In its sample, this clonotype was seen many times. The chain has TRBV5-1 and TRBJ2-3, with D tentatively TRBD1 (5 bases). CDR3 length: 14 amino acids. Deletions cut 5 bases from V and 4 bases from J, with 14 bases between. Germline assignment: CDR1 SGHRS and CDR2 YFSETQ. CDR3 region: CASSKGQSADTQYF. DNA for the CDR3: TGCGCCAGCAGTAAGGGGCAGTCGGCAGATACGCAGTATTTT.

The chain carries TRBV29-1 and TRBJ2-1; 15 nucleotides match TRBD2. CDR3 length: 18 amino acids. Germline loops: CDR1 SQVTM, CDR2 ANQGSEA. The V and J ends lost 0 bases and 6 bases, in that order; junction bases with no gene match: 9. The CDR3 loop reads CSVEDRTSGREEVNEQFF. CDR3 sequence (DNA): TGCAGCGTTGAAGACCGGACTAGCGGGAGGGAGGAAGTCAATGAGCAGTTCTTC.

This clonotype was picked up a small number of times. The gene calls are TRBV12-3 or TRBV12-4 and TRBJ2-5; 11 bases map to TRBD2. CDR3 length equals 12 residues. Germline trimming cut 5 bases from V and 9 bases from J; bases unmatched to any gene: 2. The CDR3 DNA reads TGTGCCAGCAGTCCGGGACTAGCGGCCCAGTACTTC. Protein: CASSPGLAAQYF.

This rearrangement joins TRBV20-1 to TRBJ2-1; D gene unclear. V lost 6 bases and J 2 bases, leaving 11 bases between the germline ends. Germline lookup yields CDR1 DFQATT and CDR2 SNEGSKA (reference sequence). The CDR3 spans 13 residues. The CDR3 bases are TGCAGTGCCAGAACCGATACCTACAATGAGCAGTTCTTC. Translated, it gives CSARTDTYNEQFF.

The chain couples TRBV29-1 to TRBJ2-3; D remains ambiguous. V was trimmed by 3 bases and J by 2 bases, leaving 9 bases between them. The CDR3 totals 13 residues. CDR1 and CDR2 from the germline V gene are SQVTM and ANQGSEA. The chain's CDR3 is CSVEGYPTDTQYF. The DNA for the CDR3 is TGCAGCGTTGAGGGGTATCCCACAGATACGCAGTATTTT.

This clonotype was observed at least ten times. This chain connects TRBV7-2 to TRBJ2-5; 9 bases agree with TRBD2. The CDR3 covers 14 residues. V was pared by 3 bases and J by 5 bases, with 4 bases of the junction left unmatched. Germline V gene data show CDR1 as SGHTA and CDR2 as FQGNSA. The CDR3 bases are TGTGCCAGCAGCTTGGGACTAGCATCCGAGACCCAGTACTTC. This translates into CASSLGLASETQYF.

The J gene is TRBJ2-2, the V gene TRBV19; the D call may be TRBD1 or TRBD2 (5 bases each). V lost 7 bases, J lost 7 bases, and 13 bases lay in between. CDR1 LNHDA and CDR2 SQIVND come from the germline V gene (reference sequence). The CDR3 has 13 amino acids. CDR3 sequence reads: CASNGALGGELFF. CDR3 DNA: TGTGCCAGTAACGGGGCCCTAGGCGGGGAGCTGTTTTTT.

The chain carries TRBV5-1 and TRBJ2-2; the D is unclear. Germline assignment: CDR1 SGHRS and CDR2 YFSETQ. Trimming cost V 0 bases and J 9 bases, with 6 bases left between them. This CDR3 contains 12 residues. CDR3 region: CASSLGQRELFF. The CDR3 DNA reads TGCGCCAGCAGCTTGGGACAAAGGGAGCTGTTTTTT.

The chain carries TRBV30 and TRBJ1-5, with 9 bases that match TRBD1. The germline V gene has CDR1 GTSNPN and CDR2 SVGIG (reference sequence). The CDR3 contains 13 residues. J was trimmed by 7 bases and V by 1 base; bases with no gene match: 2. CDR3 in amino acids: CAWSDRGLQPQHF. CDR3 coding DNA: TGTGCCTGGAGTGACAGGGGGCTGCAGCCCCAGCATTTT.

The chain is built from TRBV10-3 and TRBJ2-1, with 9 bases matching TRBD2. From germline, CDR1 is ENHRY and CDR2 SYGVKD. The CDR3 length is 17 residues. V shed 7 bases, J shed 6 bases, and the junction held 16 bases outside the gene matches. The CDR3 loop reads CAIMDIWREGRSNEQFF. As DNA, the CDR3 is TGTGCCATCATGGATATCTGGCGGGAGGGCCGGTCCAATGAGCAGTTCTTC.

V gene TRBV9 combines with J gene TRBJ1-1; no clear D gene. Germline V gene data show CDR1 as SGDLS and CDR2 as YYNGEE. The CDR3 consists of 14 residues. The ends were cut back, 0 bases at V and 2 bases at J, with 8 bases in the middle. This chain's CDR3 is CASSVDGRNTEAFF. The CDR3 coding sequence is TGTGCCAGCAGCGTAGATGGGAGAAACACTGAAGCTTTCTTT.